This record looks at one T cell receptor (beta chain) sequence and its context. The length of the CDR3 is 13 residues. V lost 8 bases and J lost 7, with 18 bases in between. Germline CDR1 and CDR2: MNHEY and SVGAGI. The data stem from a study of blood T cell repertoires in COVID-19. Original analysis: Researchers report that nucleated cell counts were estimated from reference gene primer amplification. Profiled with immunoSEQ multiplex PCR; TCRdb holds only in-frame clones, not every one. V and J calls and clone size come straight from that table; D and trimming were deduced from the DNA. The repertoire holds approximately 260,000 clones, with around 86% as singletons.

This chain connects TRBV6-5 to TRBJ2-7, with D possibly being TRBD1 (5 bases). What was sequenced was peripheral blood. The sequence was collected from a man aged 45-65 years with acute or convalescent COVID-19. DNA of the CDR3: TGTGCCAGCGGCCGGGTCAGGGTGGAGGAGCAGTACTTC. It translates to CASGRVRVEEQYF.